Listed here is a single TCR beta chain. Its antigen remains unidentified. An end of the junction does not agree with germline; a read error may underlie this. Sequenced by immunoSEQ multiplex PCR; TCRdb stores in-frame clones only, minus some. The sample lists about 2,500,000 clones, around 90% seen once, with roughly 0.13% in the top ten. The record originates from a study of shared clonotypes between healthy human individuals. About the study: Per donor, three plates held CD4 naive cells, three held CD4 memory, two held CD8 naive and one held CD8 memory. The study, taken as a whole, reports: All-four-donor shared clonotypes had higher generation probabilities than non-shared clonotypes did.

The length of the CDR3 is 17 residues. Germline V gene data show CDR1 as SSHAT and CDR2 as FNYEAQ (reference sequence). A CD45RA+ naive subset and a CD45RA-negative memory subset were split from CD4+ cells. The sequenced sample consisted of naive CD4+ T cells sorted from blood. Subset in this sample: CD45RA+ positively selected. The V gene is TRBV7-7, the J gene TRBJ2-5; 7 bases line up with TRBD2. The clonotype comes from a man aged 18 to 30 in good health. CDR3 coding DNA: TGTGCTAGCAGCTCGTTGCCTACTAGCGTGCGGGGAGAGACCCAGTACTTC. This encodes CASSSLPTSVRGETQYF.